The rows below give T cell receptor beta chains drawn from one sample of a study of cytomegalovirus exposure and HLA in healthy donors. TCRdb's table, derived via immunoSEQ multiplex PCR, lists solely in-frame clones and lacks some. The sample has roughly 180,000 clones; 80% are singletons. The sequencing sample was made of PBMCs. The source is a man younger than 40 in good health and CMV-seropositive. CDR3s include the opening cysteine and the closing phenylalanine or tryptophan. D genes are given only for firm matches. Size is omitted from some rows. Given values are once, few, many or a class for expanded clones.

J	size	D	V	DNA	CDR3
TRBJ2-7	NA	NA	TRBV21-1	TGTGCCAGCAGCAAATTCAGGCTAGCGGGAGTTGTTAGCTCCTACGAGCAGTACTTC	CASSKFRLAGVVSSYEQYF
TRBJ2-1	NA	NA	TRBV4-1	TGCGCCAGCAGCCAAGATAAGGGGTCGTACAATGAGCAGTTCTTC	CASSQDKGSYNEQFF
TRBJ2-3	NA	TRBD2	TRBV9	TGTGCCAGCAGCGTAAGGGACTACGATACGCAGTATTTT	CASSVRDYDTQYF
TRBJ2-7	NA	TRBD2	TRBV10-3	TGTGCCATCAGCCGCTATCTAGCGGGGGAAACCTACGAGCAGTACTTC	CAISRYLAGETYEQYF
TRBJ2-5	NA	TRBD1	TRBV19	TGTGCCAGTAGTATACGACAGGGCCAAGAGACCCAGTACTTC	CASSIRQGQETQYF
TRBJ2-2	NA	TRBD1	TRBV4-2	TGTGCCAGCAGCCAAGATTCGAGGACAGGGAACACCGGGGAGCTGTTTTTT	CASSQDSRTGNTGELFF
TRBJ1-2	NA	NA	TRBV25-1	TGTGCCAGCAAGAACGACGGGGGGACGATCGGTGGCTACACCTTC	CASKNDGGTIGGYTF
TRBJ1-2	NA	NA	TRBV5-1	TGCGCCAGCACCCAACTACAGGGTTCTGGCTACACCTTC	CASTQLQGSGYTF
TRBJ2-2	few	TRBD2	TRBV7-9	TGTGCCAGCAGCACGACTAGCGGGAGGACCCGCGGCACCGGGGAGCTGTTTTTT	CASSTTSGRTRGTGELFF
TRBJ2-1	NA	TRBD2	TRBV5-1	TGCGCCAGCAGCACAACTAGCGGGAGGACGAATGAGCAGTTCTTC	CASSTTSGRTNEQFF
TRBJ2-7	once	NA	TRBV14	TGTGCCAGCAGCCTTGGGCGGGGGCCCCCCTACGAGCAGTACTTC	CASSLGRGPPYEQYF
TRBJ2-5	NA	NA	TRBV25-1	TGTGCCAGCAGTGTGGCAGGTCAAGAGACCCAGTACTTC	CASSVAGQETQYF
TRBJ1-1	NA	TRBD1	TRBV27	TGTGCCAGCAGTTTAAGGGGGCGCTTGAACACTGAAGCTTTCTTT	CASSLRGRLNTEAFF
TRBJ1-1	NA	NA	TRBV19	TGTGCCAGTTATGACAGGCCGAACACTGAAGCTTTCTTT	CASYDRPNTEAFF
TRBJ2-2	NA	TRBD2	TRBV29-1	TGCAGCGTTGAAGGGACTAGCCCCCGTACGGCCGGGGAGCTGTTTTTT	CSVEGTSPRTAGELFF
TRBJ1-2	NA	TRBD1	TRBV5-5	TGTGCCAGCAGCCCGGGACAGCCAAACTATGGCTACACCTTC	CASSPGQPNYGYTF
TRBJ2-2	once	TRBD2	TRBV7-8	TGTGCCAGCAGCACCGGGACTAGCGGGAATCGGGAGCTGTTTTTT	CASSTGTSGNRELFF
TRBJ2-7	NA	NA	TRBV5-1	TGCGCCAGCTCAAGGGACACGAACGAGCAGTACTTC	CASSRDTNEQYF
TRBJ2-7	NA	TRBD1	TRBV28	TGTGCCAGCAGTTCCATCCGGGACAGGATGACCTACGAGCAGTACTTC	CASSSIRDRMTYEQYF
TRBJ1-2	once	NA	TRBV14	TGTGCCAGCAGCCAAGACAGGGGCGGTTGGGGTGGCTACACCTTC	CASSQDRGGWGGYTF
TRBJ1-2	NA	TRBD1	TRBV27	TGTGCCAGCAGTGTATCTAACAGGGGCGACATGGGCTACACCTTC	CASSVSNRGDMGYTF
TRBJ2-4	few	NA	TRBV9	TGTGCCAGCAGCGCGAGTACCGGGATCGGGGCCAAAAACATTCAGTACTTC	CASSASTGIGAKNIQYF
TRBJ2-5	NA	TRBD2	TRBV5-1	TGCGCCAGCAGCCCCGGGACTAGCGGGGAGACCCAGTACTTC	CASSPGTSGETQYF
TRBJ1-1	NA	TRBD1	TRBV9	TGTGCCAGCAGCCTGGCAGGGGGGTTCATGAACACTGAAGCTTTCTTT	CASSLAGGFMNTEAFF
TRBJ2-3	few	TRBD1	TRBV6-1	TGTGCCAGCAGTGAAGGCCCGGGACAGGGCACAGATACGCAGTATTTT	CASSEGPGQGTDTQYF
TRBJ1-6	NA	TRBD1	TRBV30	TGTGCCTGGAGTGGGACAGGGGTTTCACCCCTCCACTTT	CAWSGTGVSPLHF
TRBJ1-2	NA	TRBD1	TRBV30	TGTGCCTGGAGCCCGGGGGCAGGGGGCCCTGGATATGGCTACACCTTC	CAWSPGAGGPGYGYTF
TRBJ1-3	NA	NA	TRBV7-8	TGTGCCAGCAGCTTAGCGGGGGGCACCATATATTTT	CASSLAGGTIYF
TRBJ1-1	NA	NA	TRBV7-8	TGTGCCAGCAGTTCGGGGGGGACTGAAGCTTTCTTT	CASSSGGTEAFF
TRBJ1-1	NA	TRBD1	TRBV5-1	TGCGCCAGCAGCTGGACAGGGGTAATGAACACTGAAGCTTTCTTT	CASSWTGVMNTEAFF
TRBJ2-3	NA	NA	TRBV5-1	TGCGCCAGCAGCTTGGAAGGGGGAATAGGCACAGATACGCAGTATTTT	CASSLEGGIGTDTQYF
TRBJ2-2	once	NA	TRBV4-3	TGCGCCAGCAGCCAAGCGGGGGGCGGGCCCGGGGAGCTGTTTTTT	CASSQAGGGPGELFF
TRBJ2-3	NA	NA	TRBV28	TGTGCCAGCAGTTTGGCTCTAGCAGAAACAGATACGCAGTATTTT	CASSLALAETDTQYF
TRBJ1-6	NA	NA	TRBV10-3	TGTGCCATCAGTGAGTCTGGGGGCCAGACTTATAATTCACCCCTCCACTTT	CAISESGGQTYNSPLHF
TRBJ1-2	NA	NA	TRBV7-8	TGTGCCAGCAGCTTAGAAGGAACTACCACAGGGCGCTATGGCTACACCTTC	CASSLEGTTTGRYGYTF
TRBJ2-5	NA	NA	TRBV20-1	TGCAGTGCTCCGAGGAGGGAGACCCAGTACTTC	CSAPRRETQYF
TRBJ2-1	NA	TRBD2	TRBV11-3	TGTGCCAGCAGCTTAGCAGGGCGGGGGGGCAGTGAGCAGTTCTTC	CASSLAGRGGSEQFF
TRBJ2-1	once	TRBD2	TRBV30	TGTGCCTGGAGTGTGGGCGGGAGCTCCTACAATGAGCAGTTCTTC	CAWSVGGSSYNEQFF
TRBJ2-7	few	TRBD2	TRBV5-1	TGCGCCAGCAGCTTGGGTAGGACTAGCGGGAGACCGACCTACGAGCAGTACTTC	CASSLGRTSGRPTYEQYF